This T cell receptor beta chain was identified in a study of CXCR3-negative and CXCR3-positive naive CD8 T cells. Regarding the study as a whole: TRB CDR3s were more hydrophobic in CXCR3-positive than in CXCR3-negative naive cells.

All TRB cDNA libraries came from 5' RACE performed with UMI labels. TCRdb re-called the 5' RACE reads; one entry per CDR3 protein, DNA not given. Here the sample table reports approximately 98,000 distinct CDR3 sequences. The germline V gene encodes CDR1 SEHNR and CDR2 FQNEAQ (reference sequence). This CDR3 contains 16 residues. Comments on this clonotype: The antigen remains unidentified.

Sorts performed in triplicate captured 300,000 cells each from every CD8+ T cell subset. The TCR originated in a human donor in good health. Some clones in this sample may be carry-over from other donors' samples. J is TRBJ1-1 and V is TRBV7-9. Input material: naive CXCR3+ CD8+ T cells from blood. Sample subset: CD45RO-CCR7+CD27+CD95- naive CD8+ T cells expressing CXCR3 (TNR3+). CDR3 region: CASSHSVREGRAKAFF.